This TCR beta chain is from a study of blood T cell repertoires in COVID-19. Study context: Sites across the United States, Italy and Spain contributed samples from acute and convalescent COVID-19. In each case, the material was cDNA or gDNA derived from T cells, B-cell-depleted T cells, or PBMCs.

V was pared by 6 bases and J by 4 bases, with 9 bases between. CDR3 length: 13 residues. Germline V gene data show CDR1 as MRHNA and CDR2 as SNTAGT. Methods used by the authors: Amplification of reference gene primers was used by the study to estimate nucleated cell counts. Clones were read by immunoSEQ multiplex PCR, and TCRdb kept only the in-frame ones, dropping some. The DNA was the basis for D and trimming; V, J and clone size are from that table. The repertoire holds over 50,000 clones, with approximately 85% as singletons. The receptor was derived from a man aged 50 to 60 with active COVID-19. The source material was peripheral blood. V usage is TRBV6-4 and J usage is TRBJ2-2, with D uncertain. This CDR3 reads CASSETRTGELFF. The CDR3 nucleotides are TGTGCCAGCAGCGAGACTCGCACCGGGGAGCTGTTTTTT.